This is a list of T cell receptor beta chains from one sample in a study of blood T cell repertoires in COVID-19. The repertoire was sequenced with immunoSEQ multiplex PCR; TCRdb's copy has only in-frame clones and lacks some. The sample records 70,000 to 100,000 clones, roughly four fifths being singletons. Sequencing was carried out using peripheral blood. Receptors were obtained from a man in his fifties or sixties with active or convalescent COVID-19. CDR3s include the opening cysteine and the closing phenylalanine or tryptophan. The size of a clone is reported for some rows only, either as once, few or many, or as a class for expanded clones.

CDR3aa: CASSSLAGNSEQFF; v_gene: TRBV5-1; len: 14; abundance: -
CDR3aa: CATSDWDRGPGANVLTF; v_gene: TRBV19; len: 17; abundance: -
CDR3aa: CASSLDRGAGGYTF; v_gene: TRBV7-8; len: 14; abundance: -
CDR3aa: CASSEYRGAGGQETQYF; v_gene: TRBV25-1; len: 17; abundance: once
CDR3aa: CASSLGLGSEKLFF; v_gene: TRBV9; len: 14; abundance: -
CDR3aa: CASSEWGGNTEAFF; v_gene: TRBV10-2; len: 14; abundance: -
CDR3aa: CASSSGSQETQYF; v_gene: TRBV28; len: 13; abundance: -
CDR3aa: CASWGGDFGYTF; v_gene: TRBV6-5; len: 12; abundance: -
CDR3aa: CASSDRFSRSTEAFF; v_gene: TRBV10-2; len: 15; abundance: -
CDR3aa: CASSLNRGGHTGELFF; v_gene: TRBV3-1/TRBV3-2; len: 16; abundance: -
CDR3aa: CASSTSGTGAFSTNEKLFF; v_gene: TRBV18; len: 19; abundance: once
CDR3aa: CASSVGQGGETQYF; v_gene: TRBV19; len: 14; abundance: -
CDR3aa: CASSLSEGYGYTF; v_gene: TRBV5-5; len: 13; abundance: -
CDR3aa: CASSYTDRPQGDTIYF; v_gene: TRBV6-5; len: 16; abundance: -
CDR3aa: CSVARQANTEAFF; v_gene: TRBV29-1; len: 13; abundance: -
CDR3aa: CASSPQQGANTGELFF; v_gene: TRBV18; len: 16; abundance: -
CDR3aa: CASSVSSGVTDTQYF; v_gene: TRBV9; len: 15; abundance: -
CDR3aa: CASSLRAQGRPQHF; v_gene: TRBV28; len: 14; abundance: -
CDR3aa: CASSPGTDAYEQYF; v_gene: TRBV5-1; len: 14; abundance: -
CDR3aa: CASSDRVGQPQHF; v_gene: TRBV12-3/TRBV12-4; len: 13; abundance: -
CDR3aa: CASSYSPAGPTDEQFF; v_gene: TRBV6-5; len: 16; abundance: -
CDR3aa: CASSQLNYRDSYEKLFF; v_gene: TRBV4-1; len: 17; abundance: once
CDR3aa: CASSQTGRYTGELFF; v_gene: TRBV4-1; len: 15; abundance: -
CDR3aa: CASSQVWDSKIYF; v_gene: TRBV14; len: 13; abundance: -
CDR3aa: CSVGATAETQYF; v_gene: TRBV29-1; len: 12; abundance: -
CDR3aa: CASGQGLAPLHF; v_gene: TRBV6-5; len: 12; abundance: -
CDR3aa: CASSWTGSGELFF; v_gene: TRBV6-2/TRBV6-3; len: 13; abundance: few
CDR3aa: CASTSGGQGIGEQFF; v_gene: TRBV19; len: 15; abundance: -
CDR3aa: CASSQDRSYEQYF; v_gene: TRBV3-1/TRBV3-2; len: 13; abundance: -
CDR3aa: CAISVSGDGYTF; v_gene: TRBV10-3; len: 12; abundance: few
CDR3aa: CARVQGKQPQHF; v_gene: TRBV5-3; len: 12; abundance: -
CDR3aa: CASSQVGELPQYF; v_gene: TRBV4-3; len: 13; abundance: -
CDR3aa: CASSGTGPYSNQPQHF; v_gene: TRBV19; len: 16; abundance: once
CDR3aa: CASSPRQGTDEKLFF; v_gene: TRBV9; len: 15; abundance: -
CDR3aa: CASSAGQDVGYTF; v_gene: TRBV5-1; len: 13; abundance: -
CDR3aa: CASSPEGDVCYTF; v_gene: TRBV11-3; len: 13; abundance: few
CDR3aa: CASSLTGGSQPQHF; v_gene: TRBV6-2/TRBV6-3; len: 14; abundance: -
CDR3aa: CASSPHRDTEAFF; v_gene: TRBV18; len: 13; abundance: -
CDR3aa: CASSPGLNSNQPQHF; v_gene: TRBV9; len: 15; abundance: -
CDR3aa: CASSQGPQENSPLHF; v_gene: TRBV3-1/TRBV3-2; len: 15; abundance: few
CDR3aa: CSVRTGEAVGYTF; v_gene: TRBV29-1; len: 13; abundance: -
CDR3aa: CASSPGLAGGYGGTDTQYF; v_gene: TRBV7-9; len: 19; abundance: -
CDR3aa: CATKLTGFTDTQYF; v_gene: TRBV6-5; len: 14; abundance: -
CDR3aa: CASTVLQGHTEAFF; v_gene: TRBV19; len: 14; abundance: -
CDR3aa: CASSSDRSSYEQYF; v_gene: TRBV13; len: 14; abundance: -